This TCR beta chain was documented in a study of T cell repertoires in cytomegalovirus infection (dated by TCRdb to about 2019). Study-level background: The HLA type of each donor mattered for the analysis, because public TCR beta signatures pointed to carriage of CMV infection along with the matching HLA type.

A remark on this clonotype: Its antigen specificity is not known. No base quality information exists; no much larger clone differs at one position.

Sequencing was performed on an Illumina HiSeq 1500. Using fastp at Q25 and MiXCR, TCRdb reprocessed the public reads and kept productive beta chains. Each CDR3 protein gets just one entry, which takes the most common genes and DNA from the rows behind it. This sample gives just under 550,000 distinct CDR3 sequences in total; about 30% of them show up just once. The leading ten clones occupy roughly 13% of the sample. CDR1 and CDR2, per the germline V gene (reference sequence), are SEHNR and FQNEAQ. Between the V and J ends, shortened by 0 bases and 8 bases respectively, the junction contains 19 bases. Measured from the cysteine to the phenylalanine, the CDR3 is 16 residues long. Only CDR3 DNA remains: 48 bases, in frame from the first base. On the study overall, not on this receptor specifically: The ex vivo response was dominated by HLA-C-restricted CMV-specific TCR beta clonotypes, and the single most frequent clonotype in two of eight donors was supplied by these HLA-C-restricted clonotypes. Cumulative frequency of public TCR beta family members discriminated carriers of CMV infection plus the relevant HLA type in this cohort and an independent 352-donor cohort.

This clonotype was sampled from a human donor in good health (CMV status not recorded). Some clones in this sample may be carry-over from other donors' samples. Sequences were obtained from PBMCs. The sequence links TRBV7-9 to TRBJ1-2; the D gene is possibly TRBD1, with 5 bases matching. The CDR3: CASSLARRDYERGYTF. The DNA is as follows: TGTGCCAGCAGCTTAGCGCGAAGGGACTACGAGCGGGGCTACACCTTC.